These T cell receptor beta chains were read from a single sample in a study of OX40 agonist ivuxolimab in advanced cancers. Sequencing used immunoSEQ multiplex PCR; TCRdb keeps in-frame clones, though not all of them. Among 60,000 to 95,000 clones listed, about nine tenths were seen once. The material sequenced was CD4+ or CD8+ T cells sorted from blood, taken in a trial of the OX40 agonist ivuxolimab. The receptors shown here come from an adult with an advanced solid tumor such as melanoma, head and neck, liver or kidney cancer. Both conserved end residues are part of each CDR3. Clone size is not always given. Where it is, it says once, few, many or a class for expanded clones.

>12|.|TRBV7-2|TRBJ2-7
CASRPDLYEQYF
>14|.|TRBV7-8|TRBJ1-2
CASSLAGNLDGYTF
>17|.|TRBV5-4|TRBJ2-1
CASSWEQGLAGGNEQFF
>15|.|TRBV28|TRBJ2-3
CASSLSAGITDTQYF
>15|.|TRBV10-3|TRBJ1-6
CAISEDRQGASPLHF
>17|once|TRBV11-2|TRBJ2-3
CASSPQREGPRTDTQYF
>18|.|TRBV27|TRBJ2-1
CASSLPTSTSGSQDEQFF
>14|.|TRBV6-6|TRBJ1-2
CASSSRTSDYGYTF
>15|once|TRBV27|TRBJ2-3
CASSLGRLATDTQYF
>12|.|TRBV29-1|TRBJ2-5
CSVKARLETQYF
>11|few|TRBV20-1|TRBJ1-1
CSASNQGVTFF
>14|.|TRBV19|TRBJ1-4
CASSIQGANEKLFF
>16|.|TRBV18|TRBJ2-1
CASSPRLAGEGNEQFF
>13|.|TRBV14|TRBJ2-3
CASSQTGADTQYF
>14|.|TRBV7-2|TRBJ2-3
CASSPGGAGDTQYF
>15|once|TRBV11-2|TRBJ2-7
CASSSGLAGAYEQYF
>16|.|TRBV15|TRBJ1-1
CATSKSDRPMNTEAFF
>18|once|TRBV7-6|TRBJ2-5
CASSLESGTGGLRETQYF
>16|.|TRBV4-2|TRBJ2-5
CASSQGSGNYQETQYF
>15|.|TRBV6-1|TRBJ2-7
CARDARGRENYEQYF
>15|.|TRBV28|TRBJ2-1
CASSLSGGSYNEQFF
>13|.|TRBV11-2|TRBJ2-4
CASSLVGGLSSNF
>13|.|TRBV6-5|TRBJ1-5
CASSRTENQPQHF
>15|.|TRBV6-5|TRBJ2-1
CASSAQGASYNEQFF
>15|.|TRBV7-2|TRBJ2-7
CASSLGWDSSYEQYF
>13|.|TRBV7-2|TRBJ2-1
CAQGAGGPNEQFF
>17|.|TRBV21-1|TRBJ1-5
CASSKAGGAILNQPQHF
>16|.|TRBV4-2|TRBJ2-1
CASSQGLAGGGNEQFF
>14|once|TRBV25-1|TRBJ1-4
CASSGLGTNEKLFF
>13|.|TRBV28|TRBJ1-6
CATTGTYDSPLHF
>17|.|TRBV5-4|TRBJ2-3
CASSLGLAGASTDTQYF
>14|.|TRBV6-6|TRBJ2-2
CASSYYQVTGELFF
>13|.|TRBV28|TRBJ2-7
CASSEAGIYEQYF
>14|once|TRBV5-1|TRBJ1-1
CASSLERGSPEAFF
>14|.|TRBV5-4|TRBJ1-2
CASSFSTGAGGYTF
>15|.|TRBV5-1|TRBJ2-1
CASSASTGSYNEQFF
>12|.|TRBV5-8|TRBJ2-7
CASSLGGYEQYF
>17|once|TRBV19|TRBJ1-5
CASSPGGGPYGNQPQHF
>14|.|TRBV18|TRBJ1-2
CASSPAGQGYGYTF
>18|.|TRBV7-8|TRBJ1-5
CASSSPSDRAVSNQPQHF
>12|.|TRBV28|TRBJ1-2
CASSGQGYGYTF
>12|.|TRBV28|TRBJ2-1
CASSRVQGVKFF
>14|.|TRBV7-9|TRBJ2-7
CASSSGDRGYEQYF
>15|.|TRBV7-2|TRBJ2-1
CASSPGLAFGNEQFF
>15|.|TRBV7-6|TRBJ2-7
CASSSSRTGTYEQYF
>15|.|TRBV7-2|TRBJ1-2
CASSLEQGAYYGYTF
>16|.|TRBV9|TRBJ2-3
CASSGQQGAVADTQYF
>12|.|TRBV11-3|TRBJ2-1
CASSSNPYEQFF
>16|.|TRBV5-6|TRBJ2-7
CASSYPGGRGSYEQYF
>15|few|TRBV12-2|TRBJ1-1
CASRLVLPGNTEAFF
>13|.|TRBV27|TRBJ1-1
CASSFASGFEAFF
>15|.|TRBV7-2|TRBJ1-1
CASSLLAVMNTEAFF
>12|.|TRBV29-1|TRBJ2-3
CSVGVGTDTQYF
>13|.|TRBV7-9|TRBJ2-7
CASSFGVSYEQYF
>15|.|TRBV14|TRBJ2-5
CASSQMTGSVETQYF
>14|.|TRBV27|TRBJ1-1
CASSFGQANTEAFF